These 14 T cell receptor beta chains share one sample of origin, sequenced in a study of cytomegalovirus exposure and HLA in healthy donors. Method: immunoSEQ multiplex PCR; TCRdb's copy keeps in-frame clones and lacks some. The table has 82,000 or so clones, roughly 94% seen once. Sequencing was carried out using PBMCs. Receptors originate from a young woman in good health and CMV-seronegative.

This sequence joins TRBV2 and TRBJ2-5; 7 positions match TRBD1. Looked up from germline, CDR1 is SNHLY and CDR2 is FYNNEI. V lost 5 bases, J lost 2 bases, and 11 bases stayed unmatched. The CDR3 has 16 residues. In DNA form, the CDR3 reads TGTGCCAGCAGTAACCCGACAGGGTCGGTTCAAGAGACCCAGTACTTC. It codes for CASSNPTGSVQETQYF.

The rearrangement uses TRBV20-1 and TRBJ1-1; D gene ambiguous. Germline CDR1 is DFQATT and CDR2 is SNEGSKA (reference sequence). CDR3 size: 11 residues. In DNA, the CDR3 is TGCACCCCGGGCGGGCCGACTGAAGCTTTCTTT. It is translated as CTPGGPTEAFF.

V gene TRBV6-6 combines with J gene TRBJ2-7, with 8 nucleotides matching TRBD2. J gave up 7 bases and V 6 bases, and 11 bases lay outside the gene matches. The CDR3 is made up of 14 amino acids. The germline V gene has CDR1 MNHNY and CDR2 SVGAGI (reference sequence). The CDR3 bases are TGTGCCAGCAGCTCCGGGACTAGGGGTGGAGAGCAGTACTTC. Protein product: CASSSGTRGGEQYF.

The chain joins TRBV29-1 to TRBJ1-4, with a possible D match to TRBD1 (5 bases). V dropped 6 bases and J dropped 6 bases, with 14 bases sitting between them. The CDR3 runs to 13 residues. Germline V gene sequence: CDR1 SQVTM, CDR2 ANQGSEA. The CDR3 loop reads CSVGPGQDEKLFF. CDR3 DNA: TGCAGCGTGGGGCCAGGGCAGGATGAAAAACTGTTTTTT.

The table lists this clone with a few counts. V gene TRBV25-1 combines with J gene TRBJ1-6, with unresolved D. The CDR3 consists of 15 residues. Trimming left V 1 base short and J 8 bases short, with 12 bases between. The germline V gene encodes CDR1 MGHDK and CDR2 SYGVNS. CDR3 region: CASSESGRKDSPLHF. The DNA for the CDR3 is TGTGCCAGCAGTGAATCAGGTCGCAAGGATTCACCCCTCCACTTT.

The chain couples TRBV25-1 to TRBJ2-1; TRBD1 is a possible D gene (6 bases). The ends were cut back, 0 bases at V and 7 bases at J, with 10 bases in the middle. The CDR3 sequence is 14 residues long. Germline CDR1 and CDR2: MGHDK and SYGVNS. This chain's CDR3 is CASSEYPRGNEQFF. The DNA of the CDR3 is TGTGCCAGCAGTGAATATCCCAGGGGAAATGAGCAGTTCTTC.

J is TRBJ1-1 and V is TRBV10-3; D unclear. Germline V gives CDR1 ENHRY, CDR2 SYGVKD. Trimming pared 7 bases from V and 1 base from J, leaving 7 bases between. The CDR3 is made up of 12 amino acids. CDR3 loop: CAINGGNTEAFF. The CDR3 DNA follows: TGTGCCATCAACGGCGGGAACACTGAAGCTTTCTTT.

The chain is built from TRBV5-6 and TRBJ1-1; TRBD1 matches at 7 bases. Germline V gene sequence: CDR1 SGHDT, CDR2 YYEEEE. V dropped 1 base and J dropped 4; count of bases not matched to a gene: 4. This CDR3 has 14 residues. The CDR3 protein is CASSLWQGGTEAFF. CDR3 DNA sequence: TGTGCCAGCAGCTTGTGGCAGGGGGGCACTGAAGCTTTCTTT. The complete variable domain, with remaining parts taken from reference TRBV5-6 and TRBJ1-1, reads DAGVTQSPTHLIKTRGQQVTLRCSPKSGHDTVSWYQQALGQGPQFIFQYYEEEERQRGNFPDRFSGHQFPNYSSELNVNALLLGDSALYLCASSLWQGGTEAFFGQGTRLTVV.

This chain links TRBV9 with TRBJ2-7; 9 nucleotides align to TRBD2. The V gene's germline CDR1 is SGDLS and CDR2 YYNGEE. With V trimmed by 0 bases and J by 4 bases, 5 bases remained unmatched. This CDR3 has 15 amino acids. The CDR3 sequence: CASSVGSGSYYEQYF. CDR3 in DNA: TGTGCCAGCAGCGTAGGTAGCGGGAGTTATTACGAGCAGTACTTC.

V gene TRBV9 combines with J gene TRBJ1-4; weak D call: TRBD1 (6 bases). Trimming took 3 bases from V and 5 from J, leaving 17 bases between them. The CDR3 contains 16 residues. CDR1 and CDR2 (germline): SGDLS, YYNGEE. The chain's CDR3 is CASSEGQLLGNEKLFF. CDR3 nucleotides: TGTGCCAGCAGCGAAGGACAGCTCCTAGGCAATGAAAAACTGTTTTTT.

The chain is built from TRBV11-2 and TRBJ1-1, with a weak D call TRBD1 (5 bases). The CDR3 consists of 14 residues. Germline V CDR1 and CDR2: SGHAT, FQNNGV. V was shortened by 4 bases and J by 1 base, with 10 bases between the two germline ends. The CDR3 loop is CASSSTQGNTEAFF. The CDR3 nucleotides are TGTGCCAGCAGCTCGACCCAGGGGAACACTGAAGCTTTCTTT.

This sequence joins TRBV18 and TRBJ1-4; TRBD1 aligns across 7 bases. In germline, CDR1 is KGHSH, CDR2 LQKENI. The CDR3 covers 16 residues. V was clipped by 3 bases and J by 5 bases; unmatched bases: 9. Written as DNA, the CDR3 is TGTGCCAGCTCACCTGCCCCCGGGACAGTGAATGAAAAACTGTTTTTT. Encoded protein: CASSPAPGTVNEKLFF.

This clone has a single count. V and J are TRBV9 and TRBJ1-1, with no clear D. This CDR3 is 12 amino acids long. In germline, CDR1 is SGDLS, CDR2 YYNGEE. V lost 1 base, J lost 7 bases, and 8 bases lay in between. The CDR3 is CASSVLLGEAFF. As DNA, the CDR3 is TGTGCCAGCAGCGTATTACTTGGTGAAGCTTTCTTT.

This clone was observed once. The genes are TRBV10-1 and TRBJ2-1; the match to TRBD2 covers 9 bases. The CDR3 has 15 amino acids. The V segment lost 1 base and the J segment 5 bases; nucleotides outside the gene matches: 3. Germline V lookup: CDR1 WNHNN, CDR2 SYGVQD (reference sequence). The CDR3 DNA follows: TGCGCCAGCAGTGAGTTTGCGGGGGGGAACAATGAGCAGTTCTTC. It yields the protein CASSEFAGGNNEQFF.